This TCR beta chain was recovered during a study of blood T cells in healthy people across ages. There were healthy Caucasian individuals from Russia, aged about 6 to 95, serving as donors. No fewer than 5.5 micrograms of total RNA were isolated from every sample. This clonotype was recorded many times. Using a J-beta primer mix together with a sample-barcoded 5' primer, a second PCR was run for roughly 6 to 11 cycles. TCRdb re-called the 5' RACE reads with MiXCR, one entry per CDR3 protein. The table has about 930,000 distinct CDR3 sequences, just under 30% seen once; the top ten hold around 9.6%. The sample was also reused in another study, on T cells of mothers and their children.

The specimen was blood. The clonotype comes from a woman in her thirties or forties in good health.

The CDR3, as DNA: TGTGCCAGGGTCATGAGTTTTAGTAGAACGTCAACTTCCTCTGGGGCCAACGTCCTGACTTTC. Encoded protein: CARVMSFSRTSTSSGANVLTF. J is TRBJ2-6 and V is TRBV12-3 or TRBV12-4; D is ambiguous. Trimming stripped 9 bases from V and 0 bases from J, with 30 bases between. This CDR3 has 21 amino acids.